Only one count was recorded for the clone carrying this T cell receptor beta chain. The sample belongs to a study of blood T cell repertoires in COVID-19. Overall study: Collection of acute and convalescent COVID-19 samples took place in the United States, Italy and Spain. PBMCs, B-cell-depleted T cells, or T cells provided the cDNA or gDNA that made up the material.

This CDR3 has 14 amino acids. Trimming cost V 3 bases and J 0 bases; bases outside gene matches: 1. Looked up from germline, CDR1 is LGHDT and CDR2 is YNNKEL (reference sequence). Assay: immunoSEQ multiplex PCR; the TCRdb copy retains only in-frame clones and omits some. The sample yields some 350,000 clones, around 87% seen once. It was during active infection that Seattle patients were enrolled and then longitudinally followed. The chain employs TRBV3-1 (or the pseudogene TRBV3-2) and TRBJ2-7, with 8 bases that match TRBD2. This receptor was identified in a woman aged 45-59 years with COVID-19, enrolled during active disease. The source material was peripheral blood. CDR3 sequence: CASSQTSASYEQYF. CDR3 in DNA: TGTGCCAGCAGCCAGACTAGCGCCTCCTACGAGCAGTACTTC.